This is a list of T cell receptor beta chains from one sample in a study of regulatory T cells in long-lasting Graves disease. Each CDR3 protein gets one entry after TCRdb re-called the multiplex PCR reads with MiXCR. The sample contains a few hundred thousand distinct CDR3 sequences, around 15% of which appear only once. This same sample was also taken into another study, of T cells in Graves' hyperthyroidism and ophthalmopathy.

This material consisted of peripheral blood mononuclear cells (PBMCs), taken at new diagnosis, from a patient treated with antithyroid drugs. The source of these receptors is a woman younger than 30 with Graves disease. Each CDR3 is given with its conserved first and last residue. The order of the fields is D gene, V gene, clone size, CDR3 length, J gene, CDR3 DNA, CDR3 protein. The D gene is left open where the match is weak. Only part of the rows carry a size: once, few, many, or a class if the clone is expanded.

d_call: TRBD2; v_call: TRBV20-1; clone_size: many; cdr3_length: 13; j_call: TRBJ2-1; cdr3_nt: TGCAGTGCTAGTACTCTCCGGGGGGGCGAGCAGTTCTTC; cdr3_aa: CSASTLRGGEQFF
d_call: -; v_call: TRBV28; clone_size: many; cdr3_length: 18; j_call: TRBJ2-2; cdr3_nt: TGTGCCAGCAGTTTGAGGGGGAACAGGGGAGGAAACACCGGGGAGCTGTTTTTT; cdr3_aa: CASSLRGNRGGNTGELFF
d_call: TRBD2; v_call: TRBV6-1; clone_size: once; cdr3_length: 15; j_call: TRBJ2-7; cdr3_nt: TGTGCCAGCAGGTCAATAGCGGGAGCAGACTACGAGCAGTACTTC; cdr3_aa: CASRSIAGADYEQYF
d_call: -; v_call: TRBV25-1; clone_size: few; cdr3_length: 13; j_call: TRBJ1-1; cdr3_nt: TGTGCCTCCGCGGGCGGATTGAACACTGAAGCTTTCTTT; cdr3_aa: CASAGGLNTEAFF
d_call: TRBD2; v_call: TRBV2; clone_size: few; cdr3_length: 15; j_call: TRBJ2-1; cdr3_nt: TGTGCCAGCAGGGACCTAGCGGGAGACTTCGATGAGCAGTTCTTC; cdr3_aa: CASRDLAGDFDEQFF
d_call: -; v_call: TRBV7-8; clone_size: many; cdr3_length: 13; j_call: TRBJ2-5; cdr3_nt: TGTGCCAGCAGCTTAGCAGGGGGGCAGACCCAGTACTTC; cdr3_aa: CASSLAGGQTQYF
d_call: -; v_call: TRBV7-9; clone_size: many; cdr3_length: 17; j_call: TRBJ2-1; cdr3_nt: TGTGCCAGCCAAAACGCCCTCGACTCCAAGGGTAAGAATGAGCAGTTCTTC; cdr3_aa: CASQNALDSKGKNEQFF
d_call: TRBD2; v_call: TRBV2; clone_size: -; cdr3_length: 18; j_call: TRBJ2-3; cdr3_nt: TGTGCCAGCAGGTCGCTCGCCCGGACGGGGGGTAGCACAGATACGCAGTATTTT; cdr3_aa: CASRSLARTGGSTDTQYF
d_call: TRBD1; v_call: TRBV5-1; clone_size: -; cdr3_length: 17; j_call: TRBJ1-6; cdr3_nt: TGCGCCAGCAGCTTGGGACGGACAGGGGCGGTGGGTTCACCCCTCCACTTT; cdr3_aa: CASSLGRTGAVGSPLHF
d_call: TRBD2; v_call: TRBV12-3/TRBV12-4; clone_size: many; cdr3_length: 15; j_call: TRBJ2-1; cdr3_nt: TGTGCCAGCAGTTCTAGCGGAGGTACCTACAATGAGCAGTTCTTC; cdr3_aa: CASSSSGGTYNEQFF
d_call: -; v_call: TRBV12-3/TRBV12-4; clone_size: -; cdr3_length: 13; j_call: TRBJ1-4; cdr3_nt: TGTGCCAGCCGGGGACCTTCCACGGAAAAACTGTTTTTT; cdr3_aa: CASRGPSTEKLFF
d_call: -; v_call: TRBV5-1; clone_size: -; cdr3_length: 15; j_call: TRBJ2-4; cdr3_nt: TGCGCCAGCAGCACCGGAGGGTCAGGCAAAAACATTCAGTACTTC; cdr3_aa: CASSTGGSGKNIQYF
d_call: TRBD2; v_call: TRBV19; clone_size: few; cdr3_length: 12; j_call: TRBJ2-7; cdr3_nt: TGTGCCAGTAGACTAGCGGGAGGCGAGCAGTACTTC; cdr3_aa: CASRLAGGEQYF
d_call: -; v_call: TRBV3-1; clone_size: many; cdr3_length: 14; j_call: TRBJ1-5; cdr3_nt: TGTGCCAGCAGCCATACCGGGGGAAATCAGCCCCAGCATTTT; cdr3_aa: CASSHTGGNQPQHF
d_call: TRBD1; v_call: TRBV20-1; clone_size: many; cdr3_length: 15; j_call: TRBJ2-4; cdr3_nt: TGCAGTGCAACGGACCAGGGGGCGTCCGGAAACATTCAGTACTTC; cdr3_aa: CSATDQGASGNIQYF
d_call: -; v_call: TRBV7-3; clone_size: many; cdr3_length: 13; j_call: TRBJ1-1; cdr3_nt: TGTGCCAGCAGCTCGTCGAAATTCACTGAAGCTTTCTTT; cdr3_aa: CASSSSKFTEAFF
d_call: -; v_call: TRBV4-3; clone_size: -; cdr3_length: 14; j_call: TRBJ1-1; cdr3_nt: TGCGCCAGCAGCCAGAGGGACATCCCTACAGAAGCTTTCTTT; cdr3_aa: CASSQRDIPTEAFF
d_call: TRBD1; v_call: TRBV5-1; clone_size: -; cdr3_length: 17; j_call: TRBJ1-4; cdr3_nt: TGCGCCAGCAGCTTCCTCCCCGGGACAGCAACTAATGAAAAACTGTTTTTT; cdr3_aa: CASSFLPGTATNEKLFF
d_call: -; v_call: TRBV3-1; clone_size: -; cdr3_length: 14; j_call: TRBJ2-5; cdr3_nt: TGTGCCAGCAGCCGGACGCGGGACCAAGAGACCCAGTACTTC; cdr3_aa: CASSRTRDQETQYF
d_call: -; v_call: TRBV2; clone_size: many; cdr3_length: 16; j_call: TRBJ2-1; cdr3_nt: TGTGCCAGCAGGAAAGGGTCAGGGAATAATTACAATGAGCAGTTCTTC; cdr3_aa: CASRKGSGNNYNEQFF
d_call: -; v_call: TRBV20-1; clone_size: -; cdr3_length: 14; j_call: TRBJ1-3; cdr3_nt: TGCAGTGCAGAACGGACACCCTCTGGAAACACCATATATTTT; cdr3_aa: CSAERTPSGNTIYF
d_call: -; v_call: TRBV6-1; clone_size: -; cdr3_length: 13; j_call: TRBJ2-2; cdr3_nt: TGTGCCAGCAGTGATAGGGGCTCCGGGGAGCTGTTTTTT; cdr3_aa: CASSDRGSGELFF
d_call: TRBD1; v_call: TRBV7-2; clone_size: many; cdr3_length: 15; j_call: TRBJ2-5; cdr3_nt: TGTGCCAGCAAGGGTAACAGGGGGTACCAAGAGACCCAGTACTTC; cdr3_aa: CASKGNRGYQETQYF
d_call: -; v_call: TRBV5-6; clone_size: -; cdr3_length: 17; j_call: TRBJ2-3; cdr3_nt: TGTGCCAGCAGCTTGGCGGGACTTACGCTTGGCTCAGATACGCAGTATTTT; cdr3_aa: CASSLAGLTLGSDTQYF
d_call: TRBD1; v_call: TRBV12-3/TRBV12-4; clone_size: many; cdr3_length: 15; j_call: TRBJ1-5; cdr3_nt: TGTGCCAGCAGGGACAGGGAGACGAGCAATCAGCCCCAGCATTTT; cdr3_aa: CASRDRETSNQPQHF
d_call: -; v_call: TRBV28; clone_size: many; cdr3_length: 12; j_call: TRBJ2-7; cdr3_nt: TGTGCCAGCAGTTTATACGTCGCGGAGCAGTACTTC; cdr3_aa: CASSLYVAEQYF
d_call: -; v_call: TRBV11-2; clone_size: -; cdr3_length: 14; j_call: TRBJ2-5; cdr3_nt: TGTGCCAGCAGCTTCGGGTTGGGAGGAGAGACCCAGTACTTC; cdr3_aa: CASSFGLGGETQYF
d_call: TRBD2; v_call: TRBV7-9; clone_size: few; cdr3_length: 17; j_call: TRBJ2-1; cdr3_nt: TGTGCCAGCAGCTCTACTAGCGGCCCTAGCTCCTACAATGAGCAGTTCTTC; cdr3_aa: CASSSTSGPSSYNEQFF
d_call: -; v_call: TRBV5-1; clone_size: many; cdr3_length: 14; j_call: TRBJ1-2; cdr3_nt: TGCGCCAGCAGCTTGGCCGGGACGGACTATGGCTACACCTTC; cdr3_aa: CASSLAGTDYGYTF
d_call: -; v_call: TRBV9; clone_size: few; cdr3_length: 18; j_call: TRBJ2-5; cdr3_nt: TGTGCCAGCAGCCCCCGGGAGTGGGTGGGGCAGGGAGCGGAGACCCAGTACTTC; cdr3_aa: CASSPREWVGQGAETQYF
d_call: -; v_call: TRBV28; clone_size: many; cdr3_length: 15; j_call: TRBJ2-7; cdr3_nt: TGTGCCAGCAGTTTGGATATGGGGCTTACCTACGAGCAGTACTTC; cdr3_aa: CASSLDMGLTYEQYF
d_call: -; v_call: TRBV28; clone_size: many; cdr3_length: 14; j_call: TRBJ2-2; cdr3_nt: TGTGCCAGCAGAGGACAGTCGTCGGCCGGGGAGCTGTTTTTT; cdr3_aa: CASRGQSSAGELFF
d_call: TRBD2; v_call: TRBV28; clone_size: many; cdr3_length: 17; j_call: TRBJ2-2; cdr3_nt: TGTGCCAGCAGTACCCTTAGCGGGAGTCGTAACACCGGGGAGCTGTTTTTT; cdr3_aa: CASSTLSGSRNTGELFF
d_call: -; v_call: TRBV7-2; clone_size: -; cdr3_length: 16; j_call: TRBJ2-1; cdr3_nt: TGTGCCAGCAGCTTAGTGCCAGGGGACGCAAGAGAGACCCCGTTCTTC; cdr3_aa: CASSLVPGDARETPFF
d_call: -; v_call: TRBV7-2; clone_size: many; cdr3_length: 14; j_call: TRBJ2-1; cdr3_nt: TGTGCCAGCAGCTGGAGTAGCTTAACTGGCGAGCAGTTCTTC; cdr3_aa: CASSWSSLTGEQFF
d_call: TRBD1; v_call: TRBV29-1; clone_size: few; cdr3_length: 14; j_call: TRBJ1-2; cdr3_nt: TGCAGCGTTTCTCCGGGACAGGGTTCTTACGGCTACACCTTC; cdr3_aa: CSVSPGQGSYGYTF
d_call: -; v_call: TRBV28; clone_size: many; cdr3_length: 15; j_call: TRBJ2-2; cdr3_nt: TGTGCCAGCAAGGGGGGGTTCGAGAACACCGGGGAGCTGTTTTTT; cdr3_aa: CASKGGFENTGELFF
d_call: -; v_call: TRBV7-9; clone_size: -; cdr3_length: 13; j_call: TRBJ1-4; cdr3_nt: TGTGCCAGCAGCTTCAAGGGAAATGAAAAACTGTTTTTT; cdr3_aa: CASSFKGNEKLFF
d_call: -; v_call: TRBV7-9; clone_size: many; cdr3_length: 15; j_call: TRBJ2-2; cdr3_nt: TGTGCCAGCAGCTTATCAGGGCCGAACACCGGGGAGCTGTTTTTT; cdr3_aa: CASSLSGPNTGELFF
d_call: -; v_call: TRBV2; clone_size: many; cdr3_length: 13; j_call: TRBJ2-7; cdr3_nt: TGTGCCAGCAGTGAACTAGCTATTGACGAGCAGTACTTC; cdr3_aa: CASSELAIDEQYF
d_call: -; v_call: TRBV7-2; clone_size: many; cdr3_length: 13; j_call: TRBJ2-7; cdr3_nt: TGTGCCAGCAGTAGTTTTCCTTACTACGAGCAGTACTTC; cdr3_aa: CASSSFPYYEQYF
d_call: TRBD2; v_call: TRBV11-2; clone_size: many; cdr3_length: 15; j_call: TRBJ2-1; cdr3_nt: TGTGCCAGCAGCTTAGCCGGGAGGGTTTACAATGAGCAGTTCTTC; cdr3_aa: CASSLAGRVYNEQFF
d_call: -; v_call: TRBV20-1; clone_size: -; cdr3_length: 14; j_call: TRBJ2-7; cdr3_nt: TGCAGTGCCTCTCCCCCAGGGCTCACCTACGAGCAGTACTTC; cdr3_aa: CSASPPGLTYEQYF
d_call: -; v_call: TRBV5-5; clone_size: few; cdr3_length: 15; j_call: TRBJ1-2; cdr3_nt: TGTGCCAGCAGCTTGGAGACAAACCTTAACTATGGCTACACCTTC; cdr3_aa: CASSLETNLNYGYTF
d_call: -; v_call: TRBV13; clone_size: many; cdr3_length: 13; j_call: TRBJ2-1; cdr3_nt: TGTGCCAGCAGCAGGGGGGAAAACAATGAGCAGTTCTTC; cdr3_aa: CASSRGENNEQFF
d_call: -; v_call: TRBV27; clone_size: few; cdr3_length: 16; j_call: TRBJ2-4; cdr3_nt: TGTGCCAGCAGTTCCCTTCAGGGTATTGGCAAAAACATTCAGTACTTC; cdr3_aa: CASSSLQGIGKNIQYF
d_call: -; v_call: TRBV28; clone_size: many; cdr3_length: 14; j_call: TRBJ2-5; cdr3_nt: TGTGCCAGCACCAGGGGGGGGAGTCTAGAGACCCAGTACTTC; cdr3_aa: CASTRGGSLETQYF
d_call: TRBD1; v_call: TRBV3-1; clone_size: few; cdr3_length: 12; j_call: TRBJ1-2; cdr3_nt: TGTGCCAGCAGCTTAGGACAGGGGGCGGGAACCTTC; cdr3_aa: CASSLGQGAGTF
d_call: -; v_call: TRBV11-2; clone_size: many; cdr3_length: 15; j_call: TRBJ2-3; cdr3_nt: TGTGCCAGCAGCTCAACCGGGATCTACACAGATACGCAGTATTTT; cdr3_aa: CASSSTGIYTDTQYF
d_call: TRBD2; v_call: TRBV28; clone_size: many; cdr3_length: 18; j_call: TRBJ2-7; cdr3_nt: TGTGCCAGCAGCCTGCTGACTAGCGGGACCGGAGGTACCTACGAGCAGTACTTC; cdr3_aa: CASSLLTSGTGGTYEQYF
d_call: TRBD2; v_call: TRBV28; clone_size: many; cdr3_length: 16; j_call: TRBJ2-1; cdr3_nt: TGTGCCAGCAGCCTCCAGTGGGGCGGGAGGGGTAATGAGCAGTTCTTC; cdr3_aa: CASSLQWGGRGNEQFF
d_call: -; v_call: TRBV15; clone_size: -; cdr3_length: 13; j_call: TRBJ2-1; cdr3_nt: TGTGCCACCAGCAGAGAGGACTACAATGAGCAGTTCTTC; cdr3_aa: CATSREDYNEQFF
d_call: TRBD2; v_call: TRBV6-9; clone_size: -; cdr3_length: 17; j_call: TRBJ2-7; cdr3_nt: TGTGCCAGCAGTTACTTGATCGGGACTATACTCGCCTACGAGCAGTACTTC; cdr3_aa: CASSYLIGTILAYEQYF